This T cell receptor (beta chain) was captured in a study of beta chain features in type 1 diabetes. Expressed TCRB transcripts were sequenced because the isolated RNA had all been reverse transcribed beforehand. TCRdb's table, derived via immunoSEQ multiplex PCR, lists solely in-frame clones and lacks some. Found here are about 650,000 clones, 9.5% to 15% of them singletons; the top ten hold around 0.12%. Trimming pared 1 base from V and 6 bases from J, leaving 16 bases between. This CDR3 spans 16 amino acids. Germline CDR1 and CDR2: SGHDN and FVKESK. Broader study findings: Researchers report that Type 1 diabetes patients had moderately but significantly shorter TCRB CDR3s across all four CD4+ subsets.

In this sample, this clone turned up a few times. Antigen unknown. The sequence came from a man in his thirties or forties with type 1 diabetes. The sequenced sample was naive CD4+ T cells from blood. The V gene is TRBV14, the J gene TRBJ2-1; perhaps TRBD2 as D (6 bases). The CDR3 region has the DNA TGTGCCAGCAGCCAAGTGACTAGTTCTCGATTCAATGAGCAGTTCTTC. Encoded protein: CASSQVTSSRFNEQFF.